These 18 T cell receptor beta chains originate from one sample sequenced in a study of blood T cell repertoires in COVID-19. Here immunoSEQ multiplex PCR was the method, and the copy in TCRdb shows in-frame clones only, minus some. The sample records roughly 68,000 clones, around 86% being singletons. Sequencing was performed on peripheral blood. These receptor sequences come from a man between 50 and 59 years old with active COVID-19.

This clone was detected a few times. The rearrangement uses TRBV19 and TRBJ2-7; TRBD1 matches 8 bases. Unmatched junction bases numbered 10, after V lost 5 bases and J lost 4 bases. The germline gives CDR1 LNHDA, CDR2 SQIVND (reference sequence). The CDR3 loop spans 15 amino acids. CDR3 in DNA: TGTGCCAGTAGTGATGGACAGGGCAATAGGTACGAGCAGTACTTC. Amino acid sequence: CASSDGQGNRYEQYF.

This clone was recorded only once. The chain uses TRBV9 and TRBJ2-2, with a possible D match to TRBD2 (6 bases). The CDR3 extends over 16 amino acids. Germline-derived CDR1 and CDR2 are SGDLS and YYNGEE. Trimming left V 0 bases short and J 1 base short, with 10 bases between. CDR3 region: CASSVAGTGNTGELFF. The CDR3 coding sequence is TGTGCCAGCAGCGTAGCGGGGACTGGGAACACCGGGGAGCTGTTTTTT.

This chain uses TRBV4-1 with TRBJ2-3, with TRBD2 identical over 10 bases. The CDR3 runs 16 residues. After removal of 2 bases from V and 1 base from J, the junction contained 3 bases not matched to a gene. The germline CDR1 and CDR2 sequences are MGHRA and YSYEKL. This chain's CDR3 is CASSQNLAGGTDTQYF. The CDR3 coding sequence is TGCGCCAGCAGCCAAAACCTAGCGGGAGGCACAGATACGCAGTATTTT.

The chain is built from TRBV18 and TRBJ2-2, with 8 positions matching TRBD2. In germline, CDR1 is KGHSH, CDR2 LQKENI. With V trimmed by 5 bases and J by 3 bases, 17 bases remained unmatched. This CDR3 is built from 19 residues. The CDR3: CASSLIAGPFRLDTGELFF. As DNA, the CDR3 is TGTGCCAGCTCATTGATAGCGGGACCGTTTCGGCTCGACACCGGGGAGCTGTTTTTT.

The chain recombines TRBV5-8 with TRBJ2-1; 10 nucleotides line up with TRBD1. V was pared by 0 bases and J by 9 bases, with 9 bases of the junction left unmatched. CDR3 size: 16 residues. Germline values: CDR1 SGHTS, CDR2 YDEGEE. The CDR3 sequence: CASSLVGTGVIGEQFF. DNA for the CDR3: TGTGCCAGCAGCTTGGTAGGGACAGGGGTCATCGGTGAGCAGTTCTTC.

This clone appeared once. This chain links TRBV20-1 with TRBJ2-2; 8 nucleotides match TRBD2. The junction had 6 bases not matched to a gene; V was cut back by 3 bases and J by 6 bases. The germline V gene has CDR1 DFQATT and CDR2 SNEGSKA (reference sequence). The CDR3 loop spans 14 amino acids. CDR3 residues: CSASRRGVPGELFF. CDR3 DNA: TGCAGTGCTAGTCGGCGGGGGGTACCCGGGGAGCTGTTTTTT.

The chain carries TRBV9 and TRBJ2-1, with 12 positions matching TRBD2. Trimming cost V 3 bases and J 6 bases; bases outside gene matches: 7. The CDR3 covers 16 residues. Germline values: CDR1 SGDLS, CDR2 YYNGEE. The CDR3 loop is CASSDSSGGAPNEQFF. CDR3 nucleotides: TGTGCCAGCAGCGATTCTAGCGGGGGGGCCCCCAATGAGCAGTTCTTC. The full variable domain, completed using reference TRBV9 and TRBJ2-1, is DSGVTQTPKHLITATGQRVTLRCSPRSGDLSVYWYQQSLDQGLQFLIQYYNGEERAKGNILERFSAQQFPDLHSELNLSSLELGDSALYFCASSDSSGGAPNEQFFGPGTRLTVL.

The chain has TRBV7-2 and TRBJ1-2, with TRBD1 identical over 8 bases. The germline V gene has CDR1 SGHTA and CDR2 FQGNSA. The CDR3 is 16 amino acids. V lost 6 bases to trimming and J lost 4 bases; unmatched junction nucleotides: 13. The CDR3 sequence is CASSARTGLNFYGYTF. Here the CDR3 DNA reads TGTGCCAGCAGTGCGAGGACAGGGCTAAATTTCTATGGCTACACCTTC.

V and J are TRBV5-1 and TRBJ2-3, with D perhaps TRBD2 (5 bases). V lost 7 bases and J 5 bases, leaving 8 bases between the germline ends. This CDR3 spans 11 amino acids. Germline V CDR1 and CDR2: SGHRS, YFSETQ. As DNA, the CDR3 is TGCGCCAGCCATGAGGGAGATACGCAGTATTTT. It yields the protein CASHEGDTQYF. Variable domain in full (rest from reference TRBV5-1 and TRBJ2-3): KAGVTQTPRYLIKTRGQQVTLSCSPISGHRSVSWYQQTPGQGLQFLFEYFSETQRNKGNFPGRFSGRQFSNSRSEMNVSTLELGDSALYLCASHEGDTQYFGPGTRLTVL.

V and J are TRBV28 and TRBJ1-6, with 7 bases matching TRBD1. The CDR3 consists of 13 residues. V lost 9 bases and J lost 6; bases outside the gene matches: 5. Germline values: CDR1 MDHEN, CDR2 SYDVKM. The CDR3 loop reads CASHGTVNSPLHF. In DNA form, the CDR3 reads TGTGCCAGTCATGGGACAGTTAATTCACCCCTCCACTTT.

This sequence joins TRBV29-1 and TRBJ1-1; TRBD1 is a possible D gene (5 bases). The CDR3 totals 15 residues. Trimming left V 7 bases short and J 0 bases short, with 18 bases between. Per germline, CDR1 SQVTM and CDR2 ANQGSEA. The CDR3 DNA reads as TGCAGCGGCGCGCCAGGGTGGGGCATGAACACTGAAGCTTTCTTT. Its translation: CSGAPGWGMNTEAFF.

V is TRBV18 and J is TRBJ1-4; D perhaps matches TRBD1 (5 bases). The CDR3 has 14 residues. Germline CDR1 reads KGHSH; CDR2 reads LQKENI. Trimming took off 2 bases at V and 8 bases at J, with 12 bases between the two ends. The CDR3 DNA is TGTGCCAGCTCACCAAGCCAGGGTGAAGAAAAACTGTTTTTT. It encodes CASSPSQGEEKLFF.

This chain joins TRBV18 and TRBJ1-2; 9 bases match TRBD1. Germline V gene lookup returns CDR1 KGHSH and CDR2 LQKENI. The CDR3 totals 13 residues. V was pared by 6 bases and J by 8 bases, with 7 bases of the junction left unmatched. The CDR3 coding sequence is TGTGCCAGCTCTCCTGGACAGGGGAGCGGCTACACCTTC. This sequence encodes CASSPGQGSGYTF.

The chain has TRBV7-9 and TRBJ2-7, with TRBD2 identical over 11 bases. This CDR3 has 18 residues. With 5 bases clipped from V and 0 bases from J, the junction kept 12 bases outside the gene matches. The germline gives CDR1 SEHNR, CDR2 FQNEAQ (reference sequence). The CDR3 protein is CASSQELAGGYYSYEQYF. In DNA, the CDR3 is TGTGCCAGCAGCCAGGAGCTAGCGGGAGGCTACTACTCCTACGAGCAGTACTTC.

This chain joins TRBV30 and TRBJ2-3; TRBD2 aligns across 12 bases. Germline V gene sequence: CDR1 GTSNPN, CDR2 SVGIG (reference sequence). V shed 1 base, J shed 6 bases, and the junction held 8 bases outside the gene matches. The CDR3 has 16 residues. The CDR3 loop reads CAWSGLAGASVDTQYF. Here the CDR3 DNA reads TGTGCCTGGAGTGGACTAGCGGGGGCCTCTGTGGATACGCAGTATTTT.

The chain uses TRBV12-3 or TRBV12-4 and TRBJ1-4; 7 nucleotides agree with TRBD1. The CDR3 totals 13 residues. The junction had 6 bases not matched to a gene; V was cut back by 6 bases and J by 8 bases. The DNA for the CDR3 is TGTGCCAGCAGGCAGGGGGTGGTCGAAAAACTGTTTTTT. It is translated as CASRQGVVEKLFF.

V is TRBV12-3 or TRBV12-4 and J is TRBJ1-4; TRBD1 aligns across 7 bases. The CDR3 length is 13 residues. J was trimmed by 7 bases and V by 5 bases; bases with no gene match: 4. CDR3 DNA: TGTGCCAGCAGTACGGGACAGCCTGAAAAACTGTTTTTT. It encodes CASSTGQPEKLFF.

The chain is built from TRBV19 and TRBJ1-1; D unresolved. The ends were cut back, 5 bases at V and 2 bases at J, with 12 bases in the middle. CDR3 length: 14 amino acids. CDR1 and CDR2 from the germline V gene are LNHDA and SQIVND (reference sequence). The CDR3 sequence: CASSFDGVNTEAFF. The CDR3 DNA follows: TGTGCCAGTAGTTTCGACGGGGTTAACACTGAAGCTTTCTTT. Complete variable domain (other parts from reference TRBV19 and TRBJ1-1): DGGITQSPKYLFRKEGQNVTLSCEQNLNHDAMYWYRQDPGQGLRLIYYSQIVNDFQKGDIAEGYSVSREKKESFPLTVTSAQKNPTAFYLCASSFDGVNTEAFFGQGTRLTVV.